These 23 T cell receptor beta chains came from one sample sequenced in a study of tumor and adjacent non-tumor tissue in lung cancer. TCRbeta libraries were built with three rounds of nested PCR, modified from ARM-PCR. Each CDR3 protein is one row after TCRdb ran MiXCR on the multiplex PCR reads. The data show more than 85,000 distinct CDR3 sequences, 50% to 70% seen once. No cell sorting was done before RNA was extracted from the tissue. The normal lung tissue was taken more than 3 cm from the tumor edge. Sequencing was carried out using distant non-tumor lung tissue. The receptors were sampled from a man in his sixties with non-small cell lung cancer.

Regarding this clonotype: Possible read error: a much larger clone is one base away. The J gene is TRBJ2-5, the V gene TRBV6-5, with TRBD2 matching 9 bases. CDR1 MNHEY and CDR2 SVGAGI come from the germline V gene. The CDR3 extends over 15 amino acids. The CDR3 sequence: CDSWPAGGPQETQYF. For the CDR3, the DNA is TGTGACAGCTGGCCAGCGGGAGGCCCCCAAGAGACCCAGTACTTC.

Points on this clonotype: A read error may produce the germline difference seen at one junction end. This chain links TRBV4-3 with TRBJ1-4, with D perhaps TRBD1 (6 bases). CDR3 length: 14 residues. Germline V gives CDR1 LGHNA, CDR2 YSLEER. The CDR3 is CASRQETGREKLFF. The CDR3 region has the DNA TGCGCCAGCAGGCAAGAAACAGGGAGGGAGAAACTGTTTTTT.

Regarding this clonotype: At one of its ends the junction is not consistent with the germline gene, which may arise from a read error. The gene calls are TRBV11-3 and TRBJ2-1, with a weak D call TRBD1 (6 bases). The CDR3 loop spans 15 amino acids. Germline loops: CDR1 SGHNT, CDR2 YENEEA. The CDR3 nucleotides read TGTGCCAGCAGCTTAGGAACAGGGTTAGGGAATGAGAAGTTCTTC. Translating gives CASSLGTGLGNEKFF.

Regarding this clonotype: The junction shows a germline mismatch at one end, possibly a read error. This chain uses TRBV6-1 with TRBJ2-2, with D perhaps matching TRBD1 (7 bases). This CDR3 has 15 amino acids. The germline gives CDR1 MNHNS, CDR2 SASEGT. The CDR3 region has the DNA TGTGTCAGCAGTGAAGGCGGGACAGAGACCGGGGAGCTGTTCTTT. This sequence encodes CVSSEGGTETGELFF.

As regards this clonotype: It may be a read error: a sequence one base away is much more abundant. This chain connects TRBV5-4 to TRBJ1-1; 9 bases map to TRBD1. The V gene's germline CDR1 is SGHNT and CDR2 YYREEE (reference sequence). The CDR3 consists of 14 residues. The ends lost 4 bases at V and 6 bases at J; junction bases unmatched: 7. CDR3 in amino acids: CASSMDRGPSEAFF. CDR3 in DNA: TGTGCCAGCAGCATGGACAGGGGTCCGTCTGAAGCTTTCTTT. Full variable domain (missing parts from reference TRBV5-4 and TRBJ1-1): ETGVTQSPTHLIKTRGQQVTLRCSSQSGHNTVSWYQQALGQGPQFIFQYYREEENGRGNFPPRFSGLQFPNYSSELNVNALELDDSALYLCASSMDRGPSEAFFGQGTRLTVV.

The CDR3 DNA follows: TGCAGTGCTAGAGATCCCAGGGGAGAGACCCAGTACTTC. This sequence encodes CSARDPRGETQYF. The chain recombines TRBV20-1 with TRBJ2-5, with TRBD1 as a possible D gene (6 bases). Trimming removed 0 bases from V and 4 bases from J, with 9 bases in between. Germline lookup yields CDR1 DFQATT and CDR2 SNEGSKA (reference sequence). The CDR3 has 13 residues.

With regard to this clonotype: A read error is possible here, since a much larger clone lies one base away. This rearrangement joins TRBV20-1 to TRBJ2-1; possibly TRBD2 for D (7 bases). V was pared by 5 bases and J by 8 bases, with 22 bases between. This CDR3 spans 15 amino acids. Germline lookup yields CDR1 DFQATT and CDR2 SNEGSKA (reference sequence). CDR3 bases: TGCAGTGCTGGGGGGGGGCTAGCAGGATACGATGAGCAGTTCTTC. Protein product: CSAGGGLAGYDEQFF.

Comments on this clonotype: One base away lies a much larger clone, so this may be a sequencing read error. This sequence joins TRBV5-4 and TRBJ2-7, with 9 positions matching TRBD1. Germline CDR1 reads SGHNT; CDR2 reads YYREEE (reference sequence). This CDR3 is built from 15 residues. V lost 7 bases and J lost 3; bases outside the gene matches: 11. Here the CDR3 reads CASGPTGGIGYEQYF. The CDR3, as DNA: TGTGCCAGCGGCCCGACAGGGGGTATTGGCTACGAGCAGTACTTC.

About this clonotype itself: Germline and junction disagree at one end, which may indicate a read error. The chain couples TRBV12-3 or TRBV12-4 to TRBJ1-1; no firm D call. CDR3 size: 15 residues. CDR3 sequence: CASSLTATKGTEAFF. The CDR3 region has the DNA TGCGCCAGCAGTTTAACTGCGACAAAGGGCACTGAAGCTTTCTTT.

A remark on this clonotype: One end of the junction varies from germline; a read error may be responsible. The chain has TRBV11-3 and TRBJ2-7; D is unresolved. This CDR3 contains 14 residues. Germline CDR1 is SGHNT and CDR2 is YENEEA. The CDR3 bases are TGTGCCAGCAGCTTAGGACGGAACTCCTACGAGCAATACTTC. Encoded protein: CASSLGRNSYEQYF.

Concerning this clonotype itself: One junction end does not reproduce the germline sequence, and a read error may be involved. The chain is built from TRBV6-5 and TRBJ2-5; 11 nucleotides align to TRBD2. Germline assignment: CDR1 MNHEY and CDR2 SVGAGI. The CDR3 contains 15 residues. As DNA, the CDR3 is TGTGCCAGCAGTAGCATTAGCGGGGGGGCCGTGACCCTGTACTTC. It specifies CASSSISGGAVTLYF.

Points on this clonotype: The junction departs from germline at one end; a sequencing error may be responsible. The chain joins TRBV10-2 to TRBJ1-5, with 9 bases aligning to TRBD1. The CDR3 totals 14 residues. Looked up from germline, CDR1 is WSHSY and CDR2 is SAAADI. The CDR3 DNA reads TGCTCCAGCAGTGCACAGGGGGCTGGACAGCCCCAGCATTTT. As protein: CSSSAQGAGQPQHF.

As concerns this clonotype: A read error may account for a junction end that differs from germline. The rearrangement joins TRBV4-2 to TRBJ2-5, with TRBD2 identical over 7 bases. The CDR3 has 16 amino acids. Germline V CDR1 and CDR2: LGHNA, YNFKEQ. The CDR3 DNA is TGTGCCAGCAGCCAAGGTCCTGCGGGGGAGCAAGAGACCCAGCACTTC. Encoded protein: CASSQGPAGEQETQHF.

The chain has TRBV28 and TRBJ2-3, with 7 bases matching TRBD1. Germline values: CDR1 MDHEN, CDR2 SYDVKM. This CDR3 spans 16 amino acids. V lost 2 bases, J lost 4 bases, and 9 bases stayed unmatched. The CDR3 region is CASSLGTRTGADTQYF. In DNA form, the CDR3 reads TGTGCCAGCAGTTTAGGGACGAGGACAGGCGCAGATACGCAGTATTTT.

This clonotype was seen only once. The junction does not match germline at one end; this may be a read error. The chain joins TRBV11-3 to TRBJ2-1, with 11 positions matching TRBD2. Germline values: CDR1 SGHNT, CDR2 YENEEA. The CDR3 consists of 16 residues. The CDR3 loop is CASSLTLAGVTRERFF. CDR3 in DNA: TGTGCCAGCAGCTTAACACTAGCGGGAGTCACAAGAGAGCGGTTCTTC.

Concerning this clonotype: This could be a read error, since a much larger clone is one nucleotide away. The V and J genes are TRBV6-6 and TRBJ1-4, with D maybe TRBD1 (6 bases). V lost 5 bases and J lost 3, with 22 bases in between. CDR1 is MNHNY, CDR2 SVGAGI, per germline (reference sequence). The CDR3 loop spans 18 amino acids. The CDR3 DNA reads TGTGCCAGCAGTCGTAGACAGGATGACGGCTTGGCTAATGAAAAACTGTTTTTT. Translating gives CASSRRQDDGLANEKLFF.

A remark on this clonotype: A much larger clone sits a single nucleotide away, making a read error possible. The genes are TRBV5-1 and TRBJ2-3; TRBD1 aligns across 9 bases. The CDR3 covers 16 residues. Germline CDR1 SGHRS, CDR2 YFSETQ. In DNA form, the CDR3 reads TGCGCCAGCAGCTTCACCGGGACAGGGTATCCAGATGCGCAGTATTTT. Its translation is CASSFTGTGYPDAQYF.

This clonotype appeared a single time. This may stem from a read error, because a much larger clone lies one nucleotide away. The chain recombines TRBV11-2 with TRBJ1-6, with a weak D call TRBD1 (5 bases). Germline-derived CDR1 and CDR2 are SGHAT and FQNNGV. The CDR3 is made up of 13 amino acids. The CDR3 loop is CAISLELGLAMVF. Written as DNA, the CDR3 is TGTGCCATCAGCTTAGAACTGGGACTGGCTATGGTCTTT.

For this clonotype: A much larger clone lies a single base off, so this may be a read error. The chain has TRBV7-9 and TRBJ2-2; 7 bases line up with TRBD1. Germline V gene data show CDR1 as SEHNR and CDR2 as FQNEAQ (reference sequence). With V trimmed by 2 bases and J by 9 bases, 12 bases remained unmatched. The CDR3 is 16 residues long. The CDR3 region has the DNA TGTGCCAGCAGCTTACGAGAGGGACAGTGGACCAGGGAGCTGTTTTTT. Its protein product is CASSLREGQWTRELFF. Based on the CDR3 plus reference TRBV7-9 and TRBJ2-2, the full variable domain is DTGVSQNPRHKITKRGQNVTFRCDPISEHNRLYWYRQTLGQGPEFLTYFQNEAQLEKSRLLSDRFSAERPKGSFSTLEIQRTEQGDSAMYLCASSLREGQWTRELFFGEGSRLTVL.

About this clonotype: This could be a read error, since a much larger clone is one nucleotide away. This chain joins TRBV5-6 and TRBJ2-3, with TRBD2 matching over 8 bases. The CDR3 consists of 14 residues. The germline V gene encodes CDR1 SGHDT and CDR2 YYEEEE. CDR3 in DNA: TGTGCCGGCAGCCCGGGGGGGACGGGGGATACGCAGTATTTT. It codes for CAGSPGGTGDTQYF. Full variable domain (rest looked up from reference TRBV5-6 and TRBJ2-3): DAGVTQSPTHLIKTRGQQVTLRCSPKSGHDTVSWYQQALGQGPQFIFQYYEEEERQRGNFPDRFSGHQFPNYSSELNVNALLLGDSALYLCAGSPGGTGDTQYFGPGTRLTVL.

With respect to this clonotype: The conserved closing phenylalanine or tryptophan is absent in this CDR3, likely reflecting a read error. The CDR3 region has the DNA TGTGCCGGCACCGAAATGGGGGATTTCGGGGCCAACGTCCTGACTTTA. This encodes CAGTEMGDFGANVLTL. The chain uses TRBV11-2 and TRBJ2-6; D could derive from TRBD1 or TRBD2 (5 bases each). V was pared by 11 bases and J by 4 bases, with 21 bases between. The germline gives CDR1 SGHAT, CDR2 FQNNGV. The CDR3 contains 16 residues.

The chain couples TRBV6-1 to TRBJ2-7, with D perhaps matching TRBD2 (6 bases). The V end lost 2 bases, the J end lost 7 bases, and 15 bases lay between the germline ends. This CDR3 spans 14 amino acids. Germline V gene lookup returns CDR1 MNHNS and CDR2 SASEGT. The CDR3 DNA sequence: TGTGCCAGCAGTGAATTAGCGGCCCGGAGTGAGCAGTACTTC. Translated: CASSELAARSEQYF.

Note on this clonotype: An end of the junction does not agree with germline; a read error may underlie this. The chain is built from TRBV5-1 and TRBJ2-3; the D gene is possibly TRBD1 (6 bases). Germline V gene lookup returns CDR1 SGHRS and CDR2 YFSETQ. The CDR3 contains 13 residues. CDR3 protein: CANSYWTADTQYF. CDR3 nucleotide sequence: TGCGCCAACAGCTACTGGACAGCAGATACACAGTATTTT.